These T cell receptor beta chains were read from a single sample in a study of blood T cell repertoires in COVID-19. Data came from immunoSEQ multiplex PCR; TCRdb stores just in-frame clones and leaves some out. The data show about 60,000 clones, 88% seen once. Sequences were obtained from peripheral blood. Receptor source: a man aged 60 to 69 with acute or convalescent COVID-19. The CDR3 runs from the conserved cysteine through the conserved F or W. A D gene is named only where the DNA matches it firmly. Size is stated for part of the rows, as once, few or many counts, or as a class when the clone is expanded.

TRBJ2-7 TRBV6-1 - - TGTGCCAGCAGTCAAGCGGAGAACTCCTACGAGCAGTACTTC CASSQAENSYEQYF
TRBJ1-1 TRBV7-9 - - TGTGCCAGCAGCTTAGGTCGGACTGAAGCTTTCTTT CASSLGRTEAFF
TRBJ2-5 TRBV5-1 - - TGCGCCAGCAGCACGACAGCTCAAGAGACCCAGTACTTC CASSTTAQETQYF
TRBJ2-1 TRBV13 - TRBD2 TGTGCCAGCAGCTTAGTCTTACCGGGACTAGCGGGAGGGCATGAGCAGTTCTTC CASSLVLPGLAGGHEQFF
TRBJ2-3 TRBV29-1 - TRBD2 TGCAGCGCAAATGTGGGGGGGATTACGCAGTATTTT CSANVGGITQYF
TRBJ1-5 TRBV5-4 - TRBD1 TGTGCCAGCAGCAGACAGGGTGGTCAGCCCCAGCATTTT CASSRQGGQPQHF
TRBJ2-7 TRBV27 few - TGTGCCAGCAGTTCTGCCCGAACTCCCTACGAGCAGTACTTC CASSSARTPYEQYF
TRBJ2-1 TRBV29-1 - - TGCAGCGTTGTGGGTCGGGGAGGTTTGGGGCAGTTCTTC CSVVGRGGLGQFF
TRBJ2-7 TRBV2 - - TGTGCCAGCAGTGAACAGTCTGGAGTGTACGAGCAGTACTTC CASSEQSGVYEQYF
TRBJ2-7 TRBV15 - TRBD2 TGTGCCACCAGCAGAGTGGGACTATCCTACGAGCAGTACTTC CATSRVGLSYEQYF
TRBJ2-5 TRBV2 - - TGTGCCAGCGTTGGGGGCGGCGGGGAGACCCAGTACTTC CASVGGGGETQYF
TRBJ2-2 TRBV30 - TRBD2 TGTGCCTGGAGTCCCCCTGGACTAGCGGGAGTAATCGGGGAGCTGTTTTTT CAWSPPGLAGVIGELFF
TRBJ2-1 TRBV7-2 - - TGTGCCAGCAGCTTAGCCTCTCTCTATGAGCAGTTCTTC CASSLASLYEQFF
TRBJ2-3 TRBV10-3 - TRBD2 TGTGCCATCAGTGAAGGACTAGCGGGAAGCACAGATACGCAGTATTTT CAISEGLAGSTDTQYF
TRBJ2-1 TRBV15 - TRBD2 TGTGCCACCAGCAAGGAACTAGCGGGGAATGAGCAGTTCTTC CATSKELAGNEQFF
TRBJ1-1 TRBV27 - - TGTGCCAGCAGTTTTGTCAGGGGAAACACTGAAGCTTTCTTT CASSFVRGNTEAFF
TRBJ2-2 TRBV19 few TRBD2 TGTGCCACCAGGGGGGAAGCGGGAGGGCCCCGGGAGCTGTTTTTT CATRGEAGGPRELFF
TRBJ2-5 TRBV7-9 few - TGTGCCAGCAGCTTAGAGGCCATAGGGGCCCAGTACTTC CASSLEAIGAQYF
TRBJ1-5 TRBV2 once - TGTGCCAGTAGGAGGGAGACAGGCAATCAGCCCCAGCATTTT CASRRETGNQPQHF
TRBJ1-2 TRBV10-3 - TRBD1 TGTGCCATCAGTGTCAAGGGACAGGGCAGCTATGGCTACACCTTC CAISVKGQGSYGYTF
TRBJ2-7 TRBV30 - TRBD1 TGTGCCTGGAGTCCACCCGGGACAGGTCCTTACGAGCAGTACTTC CAWSPPGTGPYEQYF
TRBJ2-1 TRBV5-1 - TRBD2 TGCGCCAGCAGCCCGACTAGCGGGAGGACCTACAATGAGCAGTTCTTC CASSPTSGRTYNEQFF
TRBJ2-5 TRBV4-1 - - TGCGCCAGCAGCCCAAATCCACAGGGAGGGGGGACCCAGTACTTC CASSPNPQGGGTQYF
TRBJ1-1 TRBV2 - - TGTGCCGTCCCAGGTAACACTGAAGCTTTCTTT CAVPGNTEAFF
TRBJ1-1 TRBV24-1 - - TGTGCCACCAGTGACAGGGCCACCACTGAAGCTTTCTTT CATSDRATTEAFF
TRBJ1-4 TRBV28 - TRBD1 TGTGCCAGCAGTTTAACAGGGGGCGGTGAAAAACTGTTTTTT CASSLTGGGEKLFF
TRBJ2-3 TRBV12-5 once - TGTGCTAGTGGTCGAGATAGCTCAGATACGCAGTATTTT CASGRDSSDTQYF
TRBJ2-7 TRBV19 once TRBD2 TGTGCCAGTAGACGTAGCGGGAGGGACTCCTACGAGCAGTACTTC CASRRSGRDSYEQYF
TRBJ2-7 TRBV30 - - TGTGCCTGGAGTCTTCTGCAGGCCACCTACGAGCAGTACTTC CAWSLLQATYEQYF
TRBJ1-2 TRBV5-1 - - TGCGCCAGCAGCTTGGATGGAGGGCGGGACTATGGCTACACCTTC CASSLDGGRDYGYTF
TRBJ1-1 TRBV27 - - TGTGCCAGCAGTGGACACGGTGGAACTGAAGCTTTCTTT CASSGHGGTEAFF
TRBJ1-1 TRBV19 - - TGTGCCAGTACTAGGGGCGGGGTGGCCACTGAAGCTTTCTTT CASTRGGVATEAFF
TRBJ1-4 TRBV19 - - TGTGCCAGTAGCCCTCACAGGGCAACTAATGAAAAACTGTTTTTT CASSPHRATNEKLFF
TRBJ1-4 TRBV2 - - TGTGCCAGCAGTGATTCCTACAGGGCTTATGAAAAACTGTTTTTT CASSDSYRAYEKLFF
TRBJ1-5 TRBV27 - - TGTGCCAGCAGTTTATCGGGGGGGAACCAGCCCCAGCATTTT CASSLSGGNQPQHF
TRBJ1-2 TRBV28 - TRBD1 TGTGCCAGCAGTCCCCGGACAGGGGGCTTTGGCTACACCTTC CASSPRTGGFGYTF
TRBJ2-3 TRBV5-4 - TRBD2 TGTGCCAGCAGCTTGGGTCTAGCGGGAGCAGATACGCAGTATTTT CASSLGLAGADTQYF
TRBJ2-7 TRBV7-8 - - TGTGCCAGCAGCTTCTTAACAGGGAATTCCTACGAGCAGTACTTC CASSFLTGNSYEQYF
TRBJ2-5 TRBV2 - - TGTGCCAGCGGAGGGAGGGGGCAAGAGACCCAGTACTTC CASGGRGQETQYF
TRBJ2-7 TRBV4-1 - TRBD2 TGCGCCAGCAGCCAGCGGGAGCTGAACGAGCAGTACTTC CASSQRELNEQYF
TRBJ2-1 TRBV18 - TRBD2 TGTGCCAGCTCATCTAACAGCGGGAGTTCCTACAATGAGCAGTTCTTC CASSSNSGSSYNEQFF
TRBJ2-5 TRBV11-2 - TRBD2 TGTGCCAGCAGCTTAGGAGTCGGGACTAGCGGCCAAGAGACCCAGTACTTC CASSLGVGTSGQETQYF
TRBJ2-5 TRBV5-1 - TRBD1 TGCGCCAGCAGCCAAGGGACAGAAGAGACCCAGTACTTC CASSQGTEETQYF
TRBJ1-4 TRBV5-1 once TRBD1 TGCGCCAGCAGCTCCGGACAGGGGCGGGAAAAACTGTTTTTT CASSSGQGREKLFF
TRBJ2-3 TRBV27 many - TGTGCCAGCAGTTTGGCCAGCGGATGGGATACGCAGTATTTT CASSLASGWDTQYF
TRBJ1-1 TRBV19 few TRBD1 TGTGCCAGGAGGACAGGGGAGGGCACTGAAGCTTTCTTT CARRTGEGTEAFF
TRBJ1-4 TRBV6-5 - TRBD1 TGTGCCAGCAGTTTCGACAGGGGTGGAGAAAAACTGTTTTTT CASSFDRGGEKLFF
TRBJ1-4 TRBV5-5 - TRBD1 TGTGCCAGCAGCTCGACAGGGCCTAATGAAAAACTGTTTTTT CASSSTGPNEKLFF
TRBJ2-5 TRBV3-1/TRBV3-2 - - TGTGCCAGCAGCCAAGACCGGGAGACCCAGTACTTC CASSQDRETQYF
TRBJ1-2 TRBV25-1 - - TGTGCCAGCAGTCCACAGGGTCCCTATGGCTACACCTTC CASSPQGPYGYTF
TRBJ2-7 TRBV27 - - TGTGCCAGCAGTAATTCACAGGGACCTCCGTTTGAGCAGTACTTC CASSNSQGPPFEQYF
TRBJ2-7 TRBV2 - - TGTGCCAGCACCCAGTCTAGCTACGAGCAGTACTTC CASTQSSYEQYF
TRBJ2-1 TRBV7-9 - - TGTGCCAGCAGCTTAGTTTCAGGGGTCGTAGGTGAGCAGTTCTTC CASSLVSGVVGEQFF
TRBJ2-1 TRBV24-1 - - TGTGCCACCAGTGATCGCTCCGCGGGCAATGAGCAGTTCTTC CATSDRSAGNEQFF
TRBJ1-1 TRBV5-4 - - TGTGCCAGCAGCCCCGTCGGACGGACTTTGAACACTGAAGCTTTCTTT CASSPVGRTLNTEAFF